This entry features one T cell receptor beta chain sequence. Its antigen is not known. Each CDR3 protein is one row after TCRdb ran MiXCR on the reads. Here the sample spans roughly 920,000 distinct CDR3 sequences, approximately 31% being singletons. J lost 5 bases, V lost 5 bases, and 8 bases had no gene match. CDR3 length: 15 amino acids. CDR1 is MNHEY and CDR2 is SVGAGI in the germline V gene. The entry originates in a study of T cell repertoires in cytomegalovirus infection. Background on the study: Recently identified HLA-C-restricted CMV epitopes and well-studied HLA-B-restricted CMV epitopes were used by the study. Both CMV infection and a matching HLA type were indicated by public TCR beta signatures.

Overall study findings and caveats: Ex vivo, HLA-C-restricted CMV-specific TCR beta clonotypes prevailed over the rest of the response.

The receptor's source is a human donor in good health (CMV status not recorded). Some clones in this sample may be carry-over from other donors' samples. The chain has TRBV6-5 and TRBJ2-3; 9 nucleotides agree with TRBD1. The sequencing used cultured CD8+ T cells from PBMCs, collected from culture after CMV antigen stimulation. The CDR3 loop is CASSRHRGLVDTQYF. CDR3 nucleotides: TGTGCCAGCAGTCGTCACAGGGGGCTTGTAGATACGCAGTATTTT.